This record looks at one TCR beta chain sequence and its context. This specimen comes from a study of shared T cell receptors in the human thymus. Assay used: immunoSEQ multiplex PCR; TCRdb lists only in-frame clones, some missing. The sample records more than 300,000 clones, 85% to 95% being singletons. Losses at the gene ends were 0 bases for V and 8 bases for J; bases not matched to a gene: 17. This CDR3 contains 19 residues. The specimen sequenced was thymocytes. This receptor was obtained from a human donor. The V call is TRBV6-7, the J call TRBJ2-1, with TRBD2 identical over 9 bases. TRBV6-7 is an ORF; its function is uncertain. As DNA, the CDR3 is TGTGCCAGCAGTTACTCGAGACTAGCGGACTCACCATGGAACGATGAGCAGTTCTTC. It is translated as CASSYSRLADSPWNDEQFF.